This entry describes one TCR beta chain. The data stem from a study of blood T cell repertoires in COVID-19. Study information: The study drew acute and convalescent COVID-19 samples from the United States, Italy and Spain.

The J segment lost 4 bases and the V segment lost 2 bases, leaving 8 bases of the junction unmatched. The V gene's germline CDR1 is LGHDT and CDR2 YNNKEL (reference sequence). The CDR3 extends over 16 amino acids. In the original processing: The assay estimated nucleated cells by amplifying reference gene primers. This table comes from immunoSEQ multiplex PCR, and its TCRdb copy is limited to in-frame clones, with some not included. V, J and clone size are those of that table, while D and trimming were read from the DNA. The sample comprises 76,000 or so clones, around nine tenths of which are singletons, and roughly 5.8% rests with the top ten.

Sequences were obtained from peripheral blood. This rearrangement joins TRBV3-1 (or the pseudogene TRBV3-2) to TRBJ1-3; 7 nucleotides agree with TRBD1. This receptor was taken from a human donor in a cohort sampled during active COVID-19. The CDR3 here is CASSQSTGVTGNTIYF. In nucleotides, the CDR3 is TGTGCCAGCAGCCAAAGTACAGGGGTAACAGGAAACACCATATATTTT.